Described below is a single T cell receptor (beta chain) sequence and its context. This sample was taken from a study of blood T cells in healthy people across ages. It was with a sample-barcoded 5' primer and a J-beta primer mix that a second PCR of about 6 to 12 cycles was run. TCRdb re-derived calls from the 5' RACE reads in MiXCR, one entry per CDR3 protein. This table has over 1,200,000 distinct CDR3 sequences, roughly 60% appearing once. The CDR3 has 12 residues. Trimming shortened V by 1 base and J by 12 bases, and 11 bases separated the two germline ends. Germline V gene sequence: CDR1 SGHRS, CDR2 YFSETQ.

The gene calls are TRBV5-1 and TRBJ2-1; D gene uncertain. This clonotype was sampled from a man aged 18 to 30 in good health. Sequenced material: blood. In DNA, the CDR3 is TGCGCCAGCAGCTTGTCTCCCCCGGGGCAGTTCTTC. Translating gives CASSLSPPGQFF.